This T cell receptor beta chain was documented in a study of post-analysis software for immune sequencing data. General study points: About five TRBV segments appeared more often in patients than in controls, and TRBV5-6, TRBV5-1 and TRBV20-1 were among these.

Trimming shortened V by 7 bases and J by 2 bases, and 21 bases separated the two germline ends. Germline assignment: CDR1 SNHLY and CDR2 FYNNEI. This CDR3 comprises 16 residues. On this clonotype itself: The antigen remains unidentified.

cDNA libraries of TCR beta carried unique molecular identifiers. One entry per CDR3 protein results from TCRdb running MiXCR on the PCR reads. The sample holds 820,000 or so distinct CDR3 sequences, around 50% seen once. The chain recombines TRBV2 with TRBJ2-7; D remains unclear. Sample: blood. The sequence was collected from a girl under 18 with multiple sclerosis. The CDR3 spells CASTTTVGGIAYEQYF. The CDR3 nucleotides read TGTGCCAGCACCACGACCGTGGGTGGGATTGCCTACGAGCAGTACTTC.